Below are 14 T cell receptor beta chains sequenced from a single sample in a study of cytomegalovirus exposure and HLA in healthy donors. PCR was performed using 60 Vbeta and 13 Jbeta primers. Assay: immunoSEQ multiplex PCR; the TCRdb copy retains only in-frame clones and omits some. The top ten clones hold approximately 4% of a sample with 150,000 or so clones, approximately 74% of them seen once. The sequenced sample was PBMCs. Every receptor here comes from a man aged 18 to 29 in good health and CMV-seropositive.

The V call is TRBV5-4, the J call TRBJ2-7; TRBD1 matches 8 bases. Germline CDR1 reads SGHNT; CDR2 reads YYREEE (reference sequence). The CDR3 spans 15 residues. Trimming took 4 bases from V and 1 from J; bases not matched to a gene: 7. CDR3 bases: TGTGCCAGCAGCCTTCAGGGGGCCCTTTCCTACGAGCAGTACTTC. This translates into CASSLQGALSYEQYF.

The V call is TRBV5-1, the J call TRBJ1-1; maybe TRBD1 (5 bases). Trimming shortened V by 0 bases and J by 3 bases, and 12 bases separated the two germline ends. CDR1 and CDR2 (germline): SGHRS, YFSETQ. The CDR3 loop spans 15 amino acids. Here the CDR3 DNA reads TGCGCCAGCAGCTTGGAAACTGGGGGGGACACTGAAGCTTTCTTT. It specifies CASSLETGGDTEAFF. The full variable domain, with the rest looked up from reference TRBV5-1 and TRBJ1-1, is KAGVTQTPRYLIKTRGQQVTLSCSPISGHRSVSWYQQTPGQGLQFLFEYFSETQRNKGNFPGRFSGRQFSNSRSEMNVSTLELGDSALYLCASSLETGGDTEAFFGQGTRLTVV.

The rearrangement joins TRBV7-9 to TRBJ1-4; D uncertain. In germline, CDR1 is SEHNR, CDR2 FQNEAQ (reference sequence). V lost 1 base and J 8 bases, leaving 11 bases between the germline ends. The CDR3 is 14 amino acids. CDR3 coding DNA: TGTGCCAGCAGCTTAGTTGCAGGAAACGAAAAACTGTTTTTT. It specifies CASSLVAGNEKLFF.

The chain recombines TRBV7-6 with TRBJ2-6; weak D call: TRBD1 (5 bases). V was clipped by 5 bases and J by 4 bases, with 12 bases between them. The CDR3 sequence is 15 residues long. Germline values: CDR1 SGHVS, CDR2 FNYEAQ. CDR3 nucleotides: TGTGCCAGCAGCCTCGCAGGGTCCGGGGCCAACGTCCTGACTTTC. Translating gives CASSLAGSGANVLTF.

This chain uses TRBV4-1 with TRBJ2-2; unclear D gene. V lost 2 bases and J lost 4, with 8 bases in between. Per germline, CDR1 MGHRA and CDR2 YSYEKL. The CDR3 runs 14 residues. This CDR3 reads CASSQMVSTGELFF. Written as DNA, the CDR3 is TGCGCCAGCAGCCAAATGGTGAGCACCGGGGAGCTGTTTTTT.

The rearrangement links TRBV6-1 to TRBJ2-1; 8 nucleotides match TRBD2. The trim removed 4 bases at V and 7 bases at J, leaving 9 bases unmatched. The CDR3 is 15 residues long. Germline values: CDR1 MNHNS, CDR2 SASEGT. The CDR3: CASSGSGVRGNEQFF. CDR3 DNA sequence: TGTGCCAGCAGTGGTAGCGGGGTCAGAGGGAATGAGCAGTTCTTC.

J is TRBJ1-5 and V is TRBV6-4; D is uncertain. The CDR3 is 13 amino acids. Germline loops: CDR1 MRHNA, CDR2 SNTAGT. The V gene lost 8 bases and the J gene lost 7 bases, with 15 bases spanning the gap. Here the CDR3 DNA reads TGTGCCAGCTCGATGGAGGAGTGGCAGCCCCAGCATTTT. Residues: CASSMEEWQPQHF.

V gene TRBV30 combines with J gene TRBJ2-1; D is possibly TRBD2 (6 bases). From germline, CDR1 is GTSNPN and CDR2 SVGIG (reference sequence). V was trimmed by 1 base and J by 7 bases, leaving 11 bases between them. CDR3 length: 13 residues. In DNA, the CDR3 is TGTGCCTGGAGTGAAAATAGCGGAAATGAGCAGTTCTTC. Translating it yields CAWSENSGNEQFF.

The chain joins TRBV4-3 to TRBJ2-2, with 8 bases lining up with TRBD1. In germline, CDR1 is LGHNA, CDR2 YSLEER. Trimming took 3 bases from V and 1 from J; bases not matched to a gene: 7. The CDR3 sequence is 17 residues long. CDR3 DNA: TGCGCCAGCAGCCATGATACAGGGGGTATGAACACCGGGGAGCTGTTTTTT. It encodes CASSHDTGGMNTGELFF.

The genes are TRBV25-1 and TRBJ1-4; 8 bases match TRBD1. CDR1 is MGHDK and CDR2 is SYGVNS in the germline V gene. The V gene end was trimmed by 2 bases and the J gene end by 10 bases; junction bases not matched to a gene: 3. This CDR3 comprises 13 residues. The CDR3 loop is CASSEGQGRKLFF. CDR3 DNA sequence: TGTGCCAGCAGTGAAGGACAGGGCAGAAAACTGTTTTTT. Drawing the rest from reference TRBV25-1 and TRBJ1-4, the complete variable domain is EADIYQTPRYLVIGTGKKITLECSQTMGHDKMYWYQQDPGMELHLIHYSYGVNSTEKGDLSSESTVSRIRTEHFPLTLESARPSHTSQYLCASSEGQGRKLFFGSGTQLSVL.

V usage is TRBV7-9 and J usage is TRBJ2-7, with D possibly TRBD2 on 6 matching bases. The CDR3 length is 11 residues. Trimming removed 11 bases at V and 3 bases at J, with 11 bases between. Germline-derived CDR1 and CDR2 are SEHNR and FQNEAQ (reference sequence). This chain's CDR3 is CAVRGYYEQYF. The CDR3, as DNA: TGTGCCGTACGGGGGTACTACGAGCAGTACTTC.

The J gene is TRBJ1-1, the V gene TRBV19, with a possible D match to TRBD1 (5 bases). Trimming shortened V by 5 bases and J by 4 bases, and 14 bases separated the two germline ends. Germline loops: CDR1 LNHDA, CDR2 SQIVND (reference sequence). The CDR3 is 14 amino acids. The CDR3 sequence is CASSPTVLGTEAFF. The CDR3 DNA follows: TGTGCCAGTAGTCCGACAGTTTTAGGCACTGAAGCTTTCTTT.

V and J are TRBV9 and TRBJ1-1; no reliable D call. V was clipped by 0 bases and J by 7 bases, with 10 bases between them. Germline lookup yields CDR1 SGDLS and CDR2 YYNGEE. The CDR3 is 13 residues long. This chain's CDR3 is CASSVATFGEAFF. As DNA, the CDR3 is TGTGCCAGCAGCGTAGCTACGTTCGGTGAAGCTTTCTTT.

This clone was found a few times. CDR3 sequence (DNA): TGTGCCACAGGGGATTCCAATCAGCCCCAGCATTTT. Translation gives CATGDSNQPQHF. The rearrangement joins TRBV28 to TRBJ1-5; maybe TRBD1 (6 bases). There are 12 residues in the CDR3. Per the germline V gene, CDR1 is MDHEN and CDR2 is SYDVKM. Trimming took 10 bases from V and 3 from J, leaving 10 bases between them.